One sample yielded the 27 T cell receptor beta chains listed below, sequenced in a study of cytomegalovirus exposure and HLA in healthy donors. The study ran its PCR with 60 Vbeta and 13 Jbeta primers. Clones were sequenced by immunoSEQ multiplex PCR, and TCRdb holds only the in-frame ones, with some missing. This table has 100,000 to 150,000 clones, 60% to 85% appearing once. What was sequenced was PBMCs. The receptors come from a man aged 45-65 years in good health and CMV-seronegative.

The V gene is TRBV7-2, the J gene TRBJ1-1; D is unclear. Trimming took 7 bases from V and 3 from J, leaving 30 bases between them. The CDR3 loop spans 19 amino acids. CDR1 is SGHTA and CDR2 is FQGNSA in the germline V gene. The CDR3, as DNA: TGTGCCAGCATCAAGAGAGTGGGCAGGAGAATTCGGGAAGACACTGAAGCTTTCTTT. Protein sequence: CASIKRVGRRIREDTEAFF. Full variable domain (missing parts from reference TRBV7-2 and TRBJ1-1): GAGVSQSPSNKVTEKGKDVELRCDPISGHTALYWYRQSLGQGLEFLIYFQGNSAPDKSGLPSDRFSAERTGGSVSTLTIQRTQQEDSAVYLCASIKRVGRRIREDTEAFFGQGTRLTVV.

The CDR3 bases are TGTGCCAGCAGTGAGGGGGCTCACGAGCAGTACGTC. Protein product: CASSEGAHEQYV. This rearrangement joins TRBV6-1 to TRBJ2-7; tentative D call: TRBD1 (6 bases). CDR3 length: 12 residues. The V end lost 3 bases, the J end lost 5 bases, and 8 bases lay between the germline ends. From germline, CDR1 is MNHNS and CDR2 SASEGT.

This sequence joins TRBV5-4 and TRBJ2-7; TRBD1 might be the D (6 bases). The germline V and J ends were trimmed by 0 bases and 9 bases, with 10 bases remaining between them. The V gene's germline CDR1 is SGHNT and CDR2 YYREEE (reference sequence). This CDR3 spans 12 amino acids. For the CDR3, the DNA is TGTGCCAGCAGCTTGGAACAGGGAAGGCAGTACGTC. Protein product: CASSLEQGRQYV.

The CDR3 nucleotides are TGCGCCAGCAGCTCACCCAATGTGGGGGGATCCAAGCAGTACTTC. It translates to CASSSPNVGGSKQYF. This sequence joins TRBV5-1 and TRBJ2-7; TRBD2 might be the D (6 bases). The CDR3 covers 15 residues. Germline assignment: CDR1 SGHRS and CDR2 YFSETQ. Trimming took off 3 bases at V and 8 bases at J, with 21 bases between the two ends. Full variable domain (outside the CDR3, taken from reference TRBV5-1 and TRBJ2-7): KAGVTQTPRYLIKTRGQQVTLSCSPISGHRSVSWYQQTPGQGLQFLFEYFSETQRNKGNFPGRFSGRQFSNSRSEMNVSTLELGDSALYLCASSSPNVGGSKQYFGPGTRLTVT.

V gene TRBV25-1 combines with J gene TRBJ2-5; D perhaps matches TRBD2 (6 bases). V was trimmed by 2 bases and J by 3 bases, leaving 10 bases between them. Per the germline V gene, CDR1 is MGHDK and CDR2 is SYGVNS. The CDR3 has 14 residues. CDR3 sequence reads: CASSEGGVEETQYF. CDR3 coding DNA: TGTGCCAGCAGTGAAGGCGGGGTGGAAGAGACCCAGTACTTC. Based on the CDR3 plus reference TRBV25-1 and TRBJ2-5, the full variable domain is EADIYQTPRYLVIGTGKKITLECSQTMGHDKMYWYQQDPGMELHLIHYSYGVNSTEKGDLSSESTVSRIRTEHFPLTLESARPSHTSQYLCASSEGGVEETQYFGPGTRLLVL.

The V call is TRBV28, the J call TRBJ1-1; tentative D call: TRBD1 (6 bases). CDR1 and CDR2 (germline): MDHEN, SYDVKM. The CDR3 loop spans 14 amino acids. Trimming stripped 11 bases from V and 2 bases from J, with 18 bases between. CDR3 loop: CAGIPGQINTEAFF. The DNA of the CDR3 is TGTGCCGGCATCCCCGGACAGATCAACACTGAAGCTTTCTTT.

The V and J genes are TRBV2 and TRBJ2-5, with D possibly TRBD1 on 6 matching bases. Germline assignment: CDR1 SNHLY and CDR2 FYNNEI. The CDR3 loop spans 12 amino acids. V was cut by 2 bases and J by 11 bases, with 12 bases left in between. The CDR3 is CASSEPDRSQYF. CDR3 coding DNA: TGTGCCAGCAGTGAACCAGACAGGTCTCAGTACTTC.

The CDR3 bases are TGCAGCGCCCAGGGATTTCGAAACACTGAAGCTTTCTTT. Amino acids: CSAQGFRNTEAFF. The V and J genes are TRBV29-1 and TRBJ1-1, with D possibly matching TRBD1 (5 bases). Germline CDR1 reads SQVTM; CDR2 reads ANQGSEA. The CDR3 spans 13 residues. The V end lost 7 bases, the J end lost 2 bases, and 14 bases lay between the germline ends.

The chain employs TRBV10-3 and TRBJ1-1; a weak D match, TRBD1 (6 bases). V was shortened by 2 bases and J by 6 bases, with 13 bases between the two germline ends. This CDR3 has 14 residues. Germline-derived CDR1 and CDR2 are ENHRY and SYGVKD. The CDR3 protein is CAISEPGTGPEAFF. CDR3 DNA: TGTGCCATCAGTGAGCCCGGTACAGGGCCTGAAGCTTTCTTT.

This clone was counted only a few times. For the CDR3, the DNA is TGTGCCAGCAGCCAAGATTCAGGGGATGGCTACACCTTC. Encoded protein: CASSQDSGDGYTF. The V call is TRBV4-2, the J call TRBJ1-2, with D perhaps matching TRBD1 (6 bases). The CDR3 has 13 amino acids. CDR1 is LGHNA and CDR2 is YNFKEQ in the germline V gene. Trimming took off 0 bases at V and 6 bases at J, with 8 bases between the two ends.

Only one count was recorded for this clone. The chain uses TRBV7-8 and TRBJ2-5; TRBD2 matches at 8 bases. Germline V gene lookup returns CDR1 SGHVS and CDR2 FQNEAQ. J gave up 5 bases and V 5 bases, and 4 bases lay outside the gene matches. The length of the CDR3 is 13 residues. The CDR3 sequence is CASSDGGEETQYF. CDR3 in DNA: TGTGCCAGCAGCGACGGGGGGGAGGAGACCCAGTACTTC.

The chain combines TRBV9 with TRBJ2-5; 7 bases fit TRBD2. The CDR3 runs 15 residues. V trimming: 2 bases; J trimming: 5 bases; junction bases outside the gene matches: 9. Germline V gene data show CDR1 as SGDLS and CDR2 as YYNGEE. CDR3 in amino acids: CASSVSGLTGETQYF. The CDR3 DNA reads TGTGCCAGCAGCGTGTCGGGACTAACGGGGGAGACCCAGTACTTC.

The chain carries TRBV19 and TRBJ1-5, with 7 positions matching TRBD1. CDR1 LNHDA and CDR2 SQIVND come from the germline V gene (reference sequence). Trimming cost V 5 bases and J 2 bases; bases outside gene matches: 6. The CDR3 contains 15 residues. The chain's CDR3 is CASSPRQGGNQPQHF. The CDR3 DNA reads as TGTGCCAGTAGTCCCCGACAGGGTGGCAATCAGCCCCAGCATTTT.

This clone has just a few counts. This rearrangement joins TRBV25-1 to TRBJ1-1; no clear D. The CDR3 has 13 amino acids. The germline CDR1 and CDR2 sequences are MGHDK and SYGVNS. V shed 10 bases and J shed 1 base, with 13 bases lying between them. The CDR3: CATRYGQNTEAFF. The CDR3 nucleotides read TGTGCCACCAGGTATGGCCAGAACACTGAAGCTTTCTTT.

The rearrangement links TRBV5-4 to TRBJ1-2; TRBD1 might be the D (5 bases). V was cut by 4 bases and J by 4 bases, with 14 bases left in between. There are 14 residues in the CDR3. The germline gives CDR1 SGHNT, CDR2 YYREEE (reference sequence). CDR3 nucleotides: TGTGCCAGCAGCCCGGACACGCGCAGCTATGGCTACACCTTC. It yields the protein CASSPDTRSYGYTF.

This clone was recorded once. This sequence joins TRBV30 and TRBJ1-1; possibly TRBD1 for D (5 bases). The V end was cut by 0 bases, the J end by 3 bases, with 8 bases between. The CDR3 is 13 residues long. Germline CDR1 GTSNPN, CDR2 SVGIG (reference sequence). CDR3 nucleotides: TGTGCCTGGAGTGTGGGGCAGTACACTGAAGCTTTCTTT. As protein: CAWSVGQYTEAFF.

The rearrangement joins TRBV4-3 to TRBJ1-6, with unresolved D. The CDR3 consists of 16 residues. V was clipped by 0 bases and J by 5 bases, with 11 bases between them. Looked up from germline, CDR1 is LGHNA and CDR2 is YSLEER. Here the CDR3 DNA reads TGCGCCAGCAGCCAAGAGCTTGGCGGGAATAATTCACCCCTCCACTTT. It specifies CASSQELGGNNSPLHF.

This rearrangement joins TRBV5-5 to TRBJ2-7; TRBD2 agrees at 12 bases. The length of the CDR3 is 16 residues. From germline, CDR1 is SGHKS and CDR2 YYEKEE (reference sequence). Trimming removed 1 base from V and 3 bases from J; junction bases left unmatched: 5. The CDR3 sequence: CASSLQLAGGYYEQYF. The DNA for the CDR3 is TGTGCCAGCAGCTTGCAACTAGCGGGGGGCTACTACGAGCAGTACTTC.

CDR3 DNA sequence: TGTGCCAGTAGTATTGGCAGGGGTGATGAGCAGTTCTTC. Protein: CASSIGRGDEQFF. This chain connects TRBV19 to TRBJ2-1, with D maybe TRBD1 (6 bases). The CDR3 covers 13 residues. Germline V gene sequence: CDR1 LNHDA, CDR2 SQIVND (reference sequence). Trimming removed 3 bases from V and 8 bases from J, with 11 bases in between.

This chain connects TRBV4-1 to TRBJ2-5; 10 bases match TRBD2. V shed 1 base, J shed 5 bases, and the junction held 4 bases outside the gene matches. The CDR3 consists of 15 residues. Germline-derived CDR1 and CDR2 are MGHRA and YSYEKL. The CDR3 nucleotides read TGCGCCAGCAGCCAAGGAGCGGGGGGGCGGGAGACCCAGTACTTC. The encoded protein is CASSQGAGGRETQYF.

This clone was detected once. The CDR3, as DNA: TGTGCCAGCAACCAGGGACAGGCAAACTATGGCTACACCTTC. This sequence encodes CASNQGQANYGYTF. The chain carries TRBV5-4 and TRBJ1-2, with 8 nucleotides matching TRBD1. With 6 bases clipped from V and 2 bases from J, the junction kept 6 bases outside the gene matches. Germline CDR1 and CDR2: SGHNT and YYREEE (reference sequence). There are 14 residues in the CDR3.

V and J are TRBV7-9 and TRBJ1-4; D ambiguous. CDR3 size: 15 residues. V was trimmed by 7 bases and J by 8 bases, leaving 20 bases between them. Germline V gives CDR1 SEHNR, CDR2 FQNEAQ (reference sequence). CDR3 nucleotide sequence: TGTGCCAGCACCCCGTCCTGGAGGGTCGGGGAAAAACTGTTTTTT. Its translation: CASTPSWRVGEKLFF.

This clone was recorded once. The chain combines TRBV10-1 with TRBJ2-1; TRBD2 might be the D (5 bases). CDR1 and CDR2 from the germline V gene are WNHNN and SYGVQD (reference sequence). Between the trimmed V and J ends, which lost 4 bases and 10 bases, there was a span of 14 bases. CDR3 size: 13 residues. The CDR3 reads CASSARGFGEQFF. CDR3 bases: TGCGCCAGCAGTGCCCGGGGTTTCGGGGAGCAGTTCTTC.

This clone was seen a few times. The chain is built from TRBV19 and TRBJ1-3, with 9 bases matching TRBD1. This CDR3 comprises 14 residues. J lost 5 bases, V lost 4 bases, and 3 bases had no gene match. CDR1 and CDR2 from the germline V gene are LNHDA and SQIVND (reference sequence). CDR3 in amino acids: CASSRTGGRNTIYF. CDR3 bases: TGTGCCAGTAGTAGAACAGGGGGCAGAAACACCATATATTTT.

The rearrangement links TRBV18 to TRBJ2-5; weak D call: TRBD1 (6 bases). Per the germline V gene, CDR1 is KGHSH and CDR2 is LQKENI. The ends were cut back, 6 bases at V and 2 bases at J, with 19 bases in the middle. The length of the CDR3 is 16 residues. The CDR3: CASSRSRTESQETQYF. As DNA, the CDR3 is TGTGCCAGCTCCCGATCCCGGACAGAATCTCAAGAGACCCAGTACTTC.

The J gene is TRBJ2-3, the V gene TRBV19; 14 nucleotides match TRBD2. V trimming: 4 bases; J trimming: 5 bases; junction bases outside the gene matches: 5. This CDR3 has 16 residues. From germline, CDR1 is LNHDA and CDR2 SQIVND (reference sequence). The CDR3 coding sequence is TGTGCCAGTAGTAAGACTAGCGGGGGGGTAATAGATACGCAGTATTTT. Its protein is CASSKTSGGVIDTQYF. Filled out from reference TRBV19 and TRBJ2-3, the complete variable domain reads DGGITQSPKYLFRKEGQNVTLSCEQNLNHDAMYWYRQDPGQGLRLIYYSQIVNDFQKGDIAEGYSVSREKKESFPLTVTSAQKNPTAFYLCASSKTSGGVIDTQYFGPGTRLTVL.

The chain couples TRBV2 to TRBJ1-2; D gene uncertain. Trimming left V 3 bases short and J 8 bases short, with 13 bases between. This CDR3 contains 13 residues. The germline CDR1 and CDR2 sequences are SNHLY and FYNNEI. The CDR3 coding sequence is TGTGCCAGCAGTGATCCGGGTGCGACGGGCTACACCTTC. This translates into CASSDPGATGYTF.